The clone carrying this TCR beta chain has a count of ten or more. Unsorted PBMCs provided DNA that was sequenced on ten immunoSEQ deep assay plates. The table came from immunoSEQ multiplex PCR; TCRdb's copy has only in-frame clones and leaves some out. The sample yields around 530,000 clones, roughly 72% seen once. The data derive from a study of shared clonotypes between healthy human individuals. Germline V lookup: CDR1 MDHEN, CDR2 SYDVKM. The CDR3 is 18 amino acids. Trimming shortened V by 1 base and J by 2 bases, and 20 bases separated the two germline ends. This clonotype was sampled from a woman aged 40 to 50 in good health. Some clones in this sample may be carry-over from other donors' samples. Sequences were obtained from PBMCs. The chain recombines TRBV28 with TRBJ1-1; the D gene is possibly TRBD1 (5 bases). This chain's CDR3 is CASSLFLVWGRPNTEAFF. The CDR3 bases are TGTGCCAGCAGTTTATTCTTGGTGTGGGGCAGGCCAAACACTGAAGCTTTCTTT.